The entry below describes one TCR beta chain. This entry comes from a study of blood T cell repertoires in COVID-19. Background on the study: T cells, B-cell-depleted T cells, or PBMCs supplied cDNA or gDNA.

Only in-frame clones appear in the TCRdb table, and some are missing; sequencing was by immunoSEQ multiplex PCR. The repertoire holds around 260,000 clones, with less than 85% as singletons. Trimming at V came to 3 bases and at J to 3 bases, leaving 2 bases not matched to a gene. This CDR3 has 14 residues. CDR1 MDHEN and CDR2 SYDVKM come from the germline V gene. The material sequenced was peripheral blood. The genes are TRBV28 and TRBJ1-2; 9 bases match TRBD1. This clonotype was sampled from a man aged 60 to 69 who had recovered from COVID-19. The CDR3 DNA sequence: TGTGCCAGCAGTTTGGGACAGGGCTACTATGGCTACACCTTC. Translating gives CASSLGQGYYGYTF.